A single sample is the source of the 3 T cell receptor beta chains below, sequenced in a study of blood T cell repertoires in COVID-19. Clones were read by immunoSEQ multiplex PCR, and TCRdb kept only the in-frame ones, dropping some. The sample comprises hundreds of thousands of clones, 88% of which are singletons, and around 6.3% rests with the top ten. Material for sequencing was peripheral blood. These receptors all stem from a woman in her thirties with COVID-19, enrolled during active disease.

This chain uses TRBV5-6 with TRBJ1-3; possible D gene TRBD1, 5 bases. Trimming removed 3 bases from V and 10 bases from J, with 8 bases in between. This CDR3 is built from 11 residues. Germline CDR1 SGHDT, CDR2 YYEEEE. DNA of the CDR3: TGTGCCAGCAGCTGGGGGGGTACCATATATTTT. This encodes CASSWGGTIYF.

V and J are TRBV28 and TRBJ2-1, with D perhaps matching TRBD1 (6 bases). Germline lookup yields CDR1 MDHEN and CDR2 SYDVKM. CDR3 length equals 15 residues. The V gene lost 1 base and the J gene lost 4 bases, with 11 bases spanning the gap. The CDR3 sequence: CASSLLGAGYNEQFF. The CDR3 DNA reads as TGTGCCAGCAGTTTATTGGGGGCAGGATACAATGAGCAGTTCTTC. The whole variable domain, remainder taken from reference TRBV28 and TRBJ2-1, is DVKVTQSSRYLVKRTGEKVFLECVQDMDHENMFWYRQDPGLGLRLIYFSYDVKMKEKGDIPEGYSVSREKKERFSLILESASTNQTSMYLCASSLLGAGYNEQFFGPGTRLTVL.

This clone came up once. The chain links TRBV5-4 to TRBJ1-6; maybe TRBD1 (6 bases). Trimming removed 0 bases at V and 12 bases at J, with 16 bases between. The germline CDR1 and CDR2 sequences are SGHNT and YYREEE (reference sequence). The CDR3 runs to 15 residues. DNA of the CDR3: TGTGCCAGCAGCTTGGGGGTGCAGGGGTACCGACCCCTCCACTTT. Encoded protein: CASSLGVQGYRPLHF. The full variable domain, rest sourced from reference TRBV5-4 and TRBJ1-6, is ETGVTQSPTHLIKTRGQQVTLRCSSQSGHNTVSWYQQALGQGPQFIFQYYREEENGRGNFPPRFSGLQFPNYSSELNVNALELDDSALYLCASSLGVQGYRPLHFGNGTRLTVT.